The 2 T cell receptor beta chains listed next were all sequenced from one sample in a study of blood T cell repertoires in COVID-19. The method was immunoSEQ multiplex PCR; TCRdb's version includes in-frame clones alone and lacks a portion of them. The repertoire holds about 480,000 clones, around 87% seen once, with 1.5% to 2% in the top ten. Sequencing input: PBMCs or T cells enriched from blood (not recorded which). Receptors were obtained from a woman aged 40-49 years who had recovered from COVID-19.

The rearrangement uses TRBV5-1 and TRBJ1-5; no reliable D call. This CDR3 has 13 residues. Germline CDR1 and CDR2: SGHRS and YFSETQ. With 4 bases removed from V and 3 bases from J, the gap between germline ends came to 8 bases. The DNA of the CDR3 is TGCGCCAGCAGCCCCGACACCAATCAGCCCCAGCATTTT. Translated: CASSPDTNQPQHF.

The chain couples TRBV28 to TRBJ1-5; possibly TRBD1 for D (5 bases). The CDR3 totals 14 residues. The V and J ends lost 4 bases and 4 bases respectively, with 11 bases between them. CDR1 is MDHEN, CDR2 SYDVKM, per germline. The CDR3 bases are TGTGCCAGCAGTTCCGGGGGGGGGAATCAGCCCCAGCATTTT. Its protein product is CASSSGGGNQPQHF.